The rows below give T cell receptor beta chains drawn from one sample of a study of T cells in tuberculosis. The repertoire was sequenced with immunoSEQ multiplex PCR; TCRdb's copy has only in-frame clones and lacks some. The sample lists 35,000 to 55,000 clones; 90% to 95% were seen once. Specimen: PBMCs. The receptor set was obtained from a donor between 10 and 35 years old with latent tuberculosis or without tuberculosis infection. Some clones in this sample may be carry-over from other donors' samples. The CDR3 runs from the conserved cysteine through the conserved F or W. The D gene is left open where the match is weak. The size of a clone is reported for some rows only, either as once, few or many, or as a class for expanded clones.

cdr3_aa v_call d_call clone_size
CASSQKRLMREMRNEQYF TRBV4-3 - -
CASRTRGLDTDTQYF TRBV2 - -
CASSLARGGGVKYEQYF TRBV7-2 - -
CASSPGLGVAFF TRBV7-3 - once
CASSRTGSTDTQYF TRBV18 - -
CASSEALLGLAGAADTQYF TRBV6-1 TRBD2 -
CASSYTSGTQFTGELFF TRBV7-3 - -
CSARDRVGYTF TRBV20-1 - -
CASSVIAGTTDTQYF TRBV9 TRBD2 -
CASSSGASGGYEQYF TRBV7-6 TRBD2 -
CASSPTSGSLKNEQFF TRBV7-9 TRBD2 -
CASSLTLGTGGFNEQFF TRBV28 TRBD1 -
CASSKERGPVYGYTF TRBV21-1 - -
CASSLLYEQGVTYEQYF TRBV7-3 TRBD1 -
CASSPIAGAYNEQFF TRBV9 TRBD2 -
CASSPHRGTSYEQYF TRBV28 TRBD1 -
CASSLWAGEQYF TRBV5-4 - -
CASSPHQGGSGNTIYF TRBV11-2 TRBD1 -
CASSALLTGDRGLAGVYEQYF TRBV5-1 TRBD2 once
CASSLESRNTEAFF TRBV5-1 - -
CASSQDTTAGEGGGKNIQYF TRBV4-2 - -
CASKRDSSYEQYF TRBV27 TRBD1 -
CASSLFPVIEKLFF TRBV11-2 - -
CAWSDRGWTGELFF TRBV30 TRBD1 -
CASSLRDRGSETQYF TRBV27 TRBD1 -
CASSVLTGYRNIQYF TRBV5-6 TRBD1 -
CASGPNEQFF TRBV27 - once
CASSPRRVSGTGEDTQYF TRBV18 - -
CASSQEAQGNEKLFF TRBV4-3 - -
CASSLKSLGHYEQYF TRBV27 - -
CAIRAGGPGLAYGYTF TRBV10-3 TRBD1 -
CAANVQVNTEAFF TRBV30 - -
CATLKSGSTYEQYF TRBV28 TRBD2 -
CSVEVGEGTEAFF TRBV29-1 - once
CASRVTGGETEAFF TRBV6-1 TRBD1 -
CASSLGTVGANVLTF TRBV5-8 - -
CASSLGGVTEAFF TRBV5-1 - once
CASSVNRLTGELFF TRBV7-3 - once
CASSFQVWSDTQYF TRBV27 - -